This section outlines one T cell receptor beta chain sequence together with its context. The antigen is unknown. The CDR3 loop spans 17 amino acids. With V trimmed by 4 bases and J by 0 bases, 10 bases remained unmatched. Germline V gene sequence: CDR1 SQVTM, CDR2 ANQGSEA. Using immunoSEQ multiplex PCR, the repertoire was profiled, and TCRdb retains in-frame clones only, with some absent. The top ten hold nearly 25% of the sample, which has roughly 890,000 clones, about 92% seen once. This sample was taken from a study of shared clonotypes between healthy human individuals. Study at large: CD4 naive and CD4 memory each took three plates per donor, while CD8 naive took two and CD8 memory one. Notes on the study in general: Relative to memory subsets, naive subsets generally showed larger estimated richness. The four-donor shared clonotypes exceeded non-shared clonotypes in generation probability, with non-shared ones scoring lower.

Positively selected for CCR7, the CD45RO-negative cells used as naive CD8 cells excluded terminally differentiated effector memory CD45RA+ cells. Healthy adults negative for HIV, lacking recent acute infections or vaccinations, served as donors. Sample: naive CD8+ T cells sorted from blood. The J gene is TRBJ2-1, the V gene TRBV29-1; TRBD2 aligns across 9 bases. The TCR comes from a young man in good health. CDR3 sequence: CSVVWREGRGSYNEQFF. CDR3 nucleotide sequence: TGCAGCGTTGTTTGGCGGGAGGGCCGGGGCTCCTACAATGAGCAGTTCTTC.